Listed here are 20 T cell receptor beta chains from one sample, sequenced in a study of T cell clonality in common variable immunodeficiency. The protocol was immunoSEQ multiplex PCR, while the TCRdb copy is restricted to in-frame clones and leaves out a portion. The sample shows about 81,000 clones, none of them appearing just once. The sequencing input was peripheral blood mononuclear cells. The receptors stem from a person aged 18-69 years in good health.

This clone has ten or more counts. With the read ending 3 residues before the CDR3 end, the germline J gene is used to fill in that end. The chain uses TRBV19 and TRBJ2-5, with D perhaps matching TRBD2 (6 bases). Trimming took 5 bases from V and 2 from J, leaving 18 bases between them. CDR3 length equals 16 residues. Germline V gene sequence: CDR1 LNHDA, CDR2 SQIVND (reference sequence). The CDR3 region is CASSPLGAGLQETQYF. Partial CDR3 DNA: TGTGCCAGTAGTCCCCTCGGAGCGGGTCTACAAGAGACC.

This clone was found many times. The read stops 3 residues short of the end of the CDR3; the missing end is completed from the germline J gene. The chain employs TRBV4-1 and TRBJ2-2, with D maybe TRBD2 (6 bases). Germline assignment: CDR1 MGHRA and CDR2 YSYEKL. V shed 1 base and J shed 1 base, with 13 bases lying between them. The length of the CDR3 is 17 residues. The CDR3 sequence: CASSQVDLGLNTGELFF. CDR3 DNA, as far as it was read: TGCGCCAGCAGCCAAGTTGATCTGGGACTGAACACCGGGGAG.

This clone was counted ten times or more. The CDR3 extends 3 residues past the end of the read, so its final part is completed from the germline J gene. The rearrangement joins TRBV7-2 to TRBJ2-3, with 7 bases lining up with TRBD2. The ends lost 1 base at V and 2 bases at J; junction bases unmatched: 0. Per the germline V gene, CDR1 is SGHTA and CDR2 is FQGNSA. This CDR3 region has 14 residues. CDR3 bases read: TGTGCCAGCAGCTTAGGACTAGCCACAGATACG. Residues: CASSLGLATDT. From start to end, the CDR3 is CASSLGLATDTQYF.

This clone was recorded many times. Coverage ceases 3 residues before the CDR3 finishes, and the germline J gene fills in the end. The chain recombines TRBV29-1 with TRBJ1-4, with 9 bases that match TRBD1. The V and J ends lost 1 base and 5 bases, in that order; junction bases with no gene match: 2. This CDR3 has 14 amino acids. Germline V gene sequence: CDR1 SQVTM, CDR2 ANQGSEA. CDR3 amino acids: CSVEGTGVNEKLFF. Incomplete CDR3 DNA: TGCAGCGTTGAAGGGACAGGGGTAAATGAAAAA.

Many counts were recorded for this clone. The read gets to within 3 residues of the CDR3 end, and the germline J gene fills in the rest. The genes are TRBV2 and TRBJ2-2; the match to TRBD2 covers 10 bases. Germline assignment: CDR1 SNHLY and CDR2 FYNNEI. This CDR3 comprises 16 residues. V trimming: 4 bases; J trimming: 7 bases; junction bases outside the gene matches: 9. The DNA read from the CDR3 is TGTGCCAGCAGTGGAGAATCCGGACTAGCGGACGGGGAG. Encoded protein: CASSGESGLADGE. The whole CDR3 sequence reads CASSGESGLADGELFF.

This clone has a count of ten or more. The part of the CDR3 DNA that was read is TGCAGCGTTGAAGACCCCGGGACTCCAACTAGCACAGATACG. This sequence encodes CSVEDPGTPTSTDT. In full, the CDR3 reads CSVEDPGTPTSTDTQYF. The chain employs TRBV29-1 and TRBJ2-3, with D possibly being TRBD2 (6 bases). The read comes to an end 3 residues before the CDR3 does, leaving the germline J gene to fill in the end. This CDR3 spans 17 amino acids. V lost 0 bases to trimming and J lost 0 bases, with 16 bases between them. In germline, CDR1 is SQVTM, CDR2 ANQGSEA.

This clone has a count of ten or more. The CDR3 spells CASSADTSNTGELFF. The DNA read from the CDR3 is TGCGCCAGCAGCGCCGACACATCGAACACCGGGGAG. V gene TRBV5-1 combines with J gene TRBJ2-2; D remains ambiguous. The missing CDR3 end, 3 residues past where the read stops, is filled in from the germline J gene. Germline-derived CDR1 and CDR2 are SGHRS and YFSETQ. This CDR3 region has 15 residues. The ends were cut back, 4 bases at V and 0 bases at J, with 10 bases in the middle.

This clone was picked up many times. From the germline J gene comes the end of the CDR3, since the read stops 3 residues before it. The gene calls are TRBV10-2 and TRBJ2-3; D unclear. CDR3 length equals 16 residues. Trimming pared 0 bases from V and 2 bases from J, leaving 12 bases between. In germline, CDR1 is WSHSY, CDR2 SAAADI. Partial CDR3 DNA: TGCGCCAGCAGTGAGTCGAAAGGGCCGGCCACAGATACG. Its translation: CASSESKGPATDT. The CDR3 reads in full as CASSESKGPATDTQYF.

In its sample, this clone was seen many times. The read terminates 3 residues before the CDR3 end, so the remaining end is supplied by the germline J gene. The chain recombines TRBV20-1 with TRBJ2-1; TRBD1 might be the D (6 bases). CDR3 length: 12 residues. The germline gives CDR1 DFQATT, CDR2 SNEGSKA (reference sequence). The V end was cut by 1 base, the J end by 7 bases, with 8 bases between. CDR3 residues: CSARGTGNEQFF. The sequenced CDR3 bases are TGCAGTGCTAGAGGTACAGGGAATGAG.

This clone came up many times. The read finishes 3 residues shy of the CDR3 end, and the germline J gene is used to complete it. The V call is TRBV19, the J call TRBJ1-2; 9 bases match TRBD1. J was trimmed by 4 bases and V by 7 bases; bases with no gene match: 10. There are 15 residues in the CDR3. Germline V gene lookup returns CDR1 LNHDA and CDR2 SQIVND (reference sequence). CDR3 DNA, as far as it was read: TGTGCCAGTATCCCCCGGGACAGGGCGGGCTATGGC. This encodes CASIPRDRAGYG. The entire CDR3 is CASIPRDRAGYGYTF.

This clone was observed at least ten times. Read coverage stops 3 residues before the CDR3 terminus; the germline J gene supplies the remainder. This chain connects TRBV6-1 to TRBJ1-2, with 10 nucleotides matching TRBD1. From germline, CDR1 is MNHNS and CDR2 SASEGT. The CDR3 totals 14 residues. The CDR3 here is CASSVGQGEFGYTF. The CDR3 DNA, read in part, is TGTGCCAGCAGTGTTGGACAGGGGGAGTTCGGC.

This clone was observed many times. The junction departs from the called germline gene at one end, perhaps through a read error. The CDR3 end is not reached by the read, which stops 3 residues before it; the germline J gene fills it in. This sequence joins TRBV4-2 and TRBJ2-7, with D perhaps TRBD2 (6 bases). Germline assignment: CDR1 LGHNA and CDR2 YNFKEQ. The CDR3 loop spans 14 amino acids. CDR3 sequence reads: CASSSRRGAYEQYF. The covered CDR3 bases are TGCGCCAGCAGCTCGCGGAGGGGAGCCTACGAG.

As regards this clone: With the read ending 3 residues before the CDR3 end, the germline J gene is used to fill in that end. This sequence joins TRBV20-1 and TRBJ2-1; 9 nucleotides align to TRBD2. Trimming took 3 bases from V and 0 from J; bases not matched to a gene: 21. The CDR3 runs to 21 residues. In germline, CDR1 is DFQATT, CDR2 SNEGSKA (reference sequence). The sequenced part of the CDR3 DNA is TGCAGTGCTAGCCCCCTTGGAGGGGCTAGCGGGACCTTCAGCTCCTACAATGAG. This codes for CSASPLGGASGTFSSYNE. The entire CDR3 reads CSASPLGGASGTFSSYNEQFF.

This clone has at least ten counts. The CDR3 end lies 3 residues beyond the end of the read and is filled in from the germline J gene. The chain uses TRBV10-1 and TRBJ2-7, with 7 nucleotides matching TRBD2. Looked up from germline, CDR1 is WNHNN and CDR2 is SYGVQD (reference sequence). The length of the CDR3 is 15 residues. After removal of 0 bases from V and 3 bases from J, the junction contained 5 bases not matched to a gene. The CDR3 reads CASSESGGVGYEQYF. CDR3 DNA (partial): TGCGCCAGCAGTGAGTCGGGAGGGGTGGGCTACGAG.

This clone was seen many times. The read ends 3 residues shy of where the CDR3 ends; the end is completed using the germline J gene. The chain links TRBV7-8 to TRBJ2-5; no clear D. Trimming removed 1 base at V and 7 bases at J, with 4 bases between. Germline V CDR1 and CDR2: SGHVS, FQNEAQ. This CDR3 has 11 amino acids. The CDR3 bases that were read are TGTGCCAGCAGCTTAGAGGGGACC. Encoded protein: CASSLEGT. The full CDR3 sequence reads CASSLEGTQYF.

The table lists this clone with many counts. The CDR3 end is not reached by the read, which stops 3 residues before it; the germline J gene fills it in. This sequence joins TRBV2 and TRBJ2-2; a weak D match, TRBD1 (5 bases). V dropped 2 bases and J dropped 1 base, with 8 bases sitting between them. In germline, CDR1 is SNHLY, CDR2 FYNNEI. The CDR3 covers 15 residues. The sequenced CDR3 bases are TGTGCCAGCAGTGAACGGCAGGGGAACACCGGGGAG. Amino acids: CASSERQGNTGE. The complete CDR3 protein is CASSERQGNTGELFF.

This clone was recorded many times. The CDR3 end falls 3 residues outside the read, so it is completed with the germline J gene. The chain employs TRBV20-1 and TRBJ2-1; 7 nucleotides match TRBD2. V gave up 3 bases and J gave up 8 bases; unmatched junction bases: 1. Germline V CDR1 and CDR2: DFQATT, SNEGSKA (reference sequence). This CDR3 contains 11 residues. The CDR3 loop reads CSARTSHEQFF. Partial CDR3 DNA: TGCAGTGCTAGGACTAGCCATGAG.

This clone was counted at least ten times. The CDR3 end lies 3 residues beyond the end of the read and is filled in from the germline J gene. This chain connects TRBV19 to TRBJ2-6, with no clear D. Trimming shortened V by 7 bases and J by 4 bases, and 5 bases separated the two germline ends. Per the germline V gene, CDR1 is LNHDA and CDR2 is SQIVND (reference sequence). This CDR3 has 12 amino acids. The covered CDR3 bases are TGTGCCAGTACGTCCGGGGCCAACGTC. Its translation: CASTSGANV. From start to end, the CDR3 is CASTSGANVLTF.

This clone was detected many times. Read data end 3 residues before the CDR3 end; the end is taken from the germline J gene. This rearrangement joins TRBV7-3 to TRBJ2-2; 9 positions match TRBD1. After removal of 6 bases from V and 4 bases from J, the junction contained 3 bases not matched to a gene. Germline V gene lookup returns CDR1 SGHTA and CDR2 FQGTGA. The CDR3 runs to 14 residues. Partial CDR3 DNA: TGTGCCAGCAGGCGACAGGGGGGCACCGGGGAG. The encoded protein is CASRRQGGTGE. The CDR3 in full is CASRRQGGTGELFF.

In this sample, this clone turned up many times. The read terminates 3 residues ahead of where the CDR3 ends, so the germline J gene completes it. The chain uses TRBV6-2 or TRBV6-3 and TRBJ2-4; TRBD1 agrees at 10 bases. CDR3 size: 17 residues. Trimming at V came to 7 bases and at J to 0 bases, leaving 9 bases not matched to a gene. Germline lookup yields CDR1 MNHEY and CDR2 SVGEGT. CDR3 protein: CASKRDRGSLAKNIQYF. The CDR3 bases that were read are TGTGCCAGCAAAAGGGACAGGGGTTCCCTAGCCAAAAACATT.